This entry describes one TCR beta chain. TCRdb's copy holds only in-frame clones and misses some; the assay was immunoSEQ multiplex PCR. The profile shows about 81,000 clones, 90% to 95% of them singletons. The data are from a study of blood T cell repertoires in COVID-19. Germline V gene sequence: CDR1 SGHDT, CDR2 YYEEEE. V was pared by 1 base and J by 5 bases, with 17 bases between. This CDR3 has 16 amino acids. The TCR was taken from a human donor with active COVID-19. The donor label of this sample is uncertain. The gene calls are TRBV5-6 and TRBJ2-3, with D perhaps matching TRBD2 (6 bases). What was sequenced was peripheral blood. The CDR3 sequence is CASSLTLAPLVDTQYF. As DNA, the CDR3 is TGTGCCAGCAGCTTGACACTAGCTCCATTGGTAGATACGCAGTATTTT. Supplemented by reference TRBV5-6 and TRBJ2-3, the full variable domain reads DAGVTQSPTHLIKTRGQQVTLRCSPKSGHDTVSWYQQALGQGPQFIFQYYEEEERQRGNFPDRFSGHQFPNYSSELNVNALLLGDSALYLCASSLTLAPLVDTQYFGPGTRLTVL.